This TCR beta chain was recorded in a study of multiple sclerosis patients with progressive multifocal leukoencephalopathy (dated by TCRdb to 2018 to 2020). Some background on the complete study: The study examined peripheral T and B cells of MS patients who developed PML (4 under natalizumab, 1 after alemtuzumab) and treated patients who did not. Longitudinal follow-up was performed in two natalizumab-treated patients who later developed PML, from before therapy through 6 and 12 months to PML onset. The study aimed to detect JC virus-specific or public T-cell expansions arising at the time of PML onset. Results the study describes overall, beyond this receptor: Less diverse TRB repertoires in most PML patients were suggested by lower normalized Shannon entropy, whereas values near 1 were observed in the natalizumab-treated controls. No common TRBV or TRBJ gene usage or preferential TRBV-TRBJ pairings were detected when PML developed. TRB clones with frequency above 0.5% were observed only in PML patients, but the clones expanded at PML onset were found to be already present before and during natalizumab therapy. The analysis covered only peripheral blood, although cerebrospinal fluid or brain lymphocytes might be more informative for natalizumab-associated PML. Because of the small, descriptive cohort, whether findings reflect JC virus infection or general immunocompromise remained unclear.

In the paper's terms, the time point label means: approximately 11 months of natalizumab therapy. According to the study, the label for this sample's treatment or condition signals: on natalizumab therapy at sampling. Four to six MS patients treated with natalizumab who did not develop PML were sampled longitudinally as controls. Every listed patient had received interferon beta before, and every PML patient was female. At 6 and 12 months of natalizumab therapy, T1 and T2 blood samples were collected, respectively. Ficoll-Hypaque density gradient centrifugation was used to isolate peripheral blood mononuclear cells. Only one count was recorded for this clone. The antigen this receptor binds is unknown. Per-nucleotide qualities are absent, and no much larger clonotype sits a single base away. Based on the germline V gene (reference sequence), the CDR1 and CDR2 sequences are LNHDA and SQIVND. Its CDR3 holds 12 amino acids, cysteine through phenylalanine. Only the CDR3 portion is preserved as DNA: 36 bases, with reading frame beginning at the first base. V is reduced by 6 bases and J by 1 base, leaving a spacing of 5 bases between them.

TRB CDR3 regions were amplified from genomic DNA with the immunoSEQ two-step multiplex PCR at survey-level depth. To estimate template counts and remove amplification bias, each PCR was spiked with synthetic inline TR CDR3 controls covering all V-J pairings. Reads were processed so that amplification and sequencing bias were reduced, and quantification was performed against synthetic TR CDR3 analogs. The authors' pipeline ran thus. Raw data were processed in ImmunoSEQ Analyzer, with out-of-frame sequences and CDR3s containing stop codons removed, and genes were named according to IMGT nomenclature. Normalized Shannon entropy, defined as 1 minus Pielou's evenness, served as the summary measure of repertoire diversity. Only TRB sequences sharing the V gene, the J gene and the CDR3 were counted as identical. Public PML clonotypes were CDR3s shared by two or more PML-onset samples but absent earlier, in controls, and in public databases. Position-by-position CDR3 amino acid composition was analyzed in Skylign with the observed count method. Held by TCRdb, this immuneACCESS table contains in-frame sequences only and omits some clones. Under half of the omission traces to an unresolved V gene where checked; the cause of the rest is unknown. The DNA gave D and trimming, while V, J and clone size come from that table. The sample table records around 30,000 clones; around 90% of these occur just once. The ten most abundant clones make up approximately 1.3% of the sample.

The source was PBMCs, collected from a patient treated with natalizumab. The receptor's source is a human donor with multiple sclerosis. The chain was built from TRBV19 and TRBJ2-3, with the D gene too uncertain to name. The DNA sequence follows: TGTGCCAGTAGCGCGGGCACAGATACGCAGTATTTT. Translated, this is CASSAGTDTQYF. The entire variable domain, with the stretches around the CDR3 drawn from the reference TRBV19 and TRBJ2-3 proteins, is DGGITQSPKYLFRKEGQNVTLSCEQNLNHDAMYWYRQDPGQGLRLIYYSQIVNDFQKGDIAEGYSVSREKKESFPLTVTSAQKNPTAFYLCASSAGTDTQYFGPGTRLTVL.